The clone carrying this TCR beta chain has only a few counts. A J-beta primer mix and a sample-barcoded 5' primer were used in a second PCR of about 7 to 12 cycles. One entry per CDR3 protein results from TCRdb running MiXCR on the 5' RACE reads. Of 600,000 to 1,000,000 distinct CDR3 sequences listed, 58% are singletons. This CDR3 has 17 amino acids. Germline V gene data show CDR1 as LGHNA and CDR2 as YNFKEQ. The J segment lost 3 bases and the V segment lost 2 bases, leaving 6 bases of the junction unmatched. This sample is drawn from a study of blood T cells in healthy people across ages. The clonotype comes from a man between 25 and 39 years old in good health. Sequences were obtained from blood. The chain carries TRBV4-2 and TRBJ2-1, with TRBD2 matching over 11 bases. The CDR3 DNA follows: TGTGCCAGCAGCCAACGGGCCGGGACTAGCGGCTACAATGAGCAGTTCTTC. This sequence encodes CASSQRAGTSGYNEQFF.